Sequencing of this T cell receptor beta chain was carried out in a study of post-analysis software for immune sequencing data. Study background: Disease courses included relapsing-remitting, secondary progressive and progressive-relapsing multiple sclerosis. Findings and caveats of the study: Compared with controls, patients had more of 4 to 6 TRBV segments, including TRBV5-6, TRBV5-1 and TRBV20-1. Compared against controls, patients with multiple sclerosis displayed significantly lower normalized Chao1 diversity.

A remark on this clonotype: What it binds is not known.

CDR3 length: 18 amino acids. CDR1 and CDR2 from the germline V gene are LGHDT and YNNKEL (reference sequence). With 4 bases clipped from V and 3 bases from J, the junction kept 15 bases outside the gene matches. cDNA libraries of TCR beta carried unique molecular identifiers. Input populations of roughly 0.95 to 10 million T cells gave rise to hundreds of thousands of cDNA molecules. Each CDR3 protein is one row after TCRdb ran MiXCR on the PCR reads. Of more than 500,000 distinct CDR3 sequences listed, approximately 34% are singletons. Source material: blood. The source of this sequence is a girl aged 2-17 years with multiple sclerosis. The chain joins TRBV3-1 to TRBJ2-1, with 7 bases that match TRBD1. CDR3 sequence reads: CASSLSSGTVVLYNEQFF. The DNA of the CDR3 is TGTGCCAGCAGCCTCTCCTCCGGGACAGTCGTACTCTACAATGAGCAGTTCTTC.